Sequencing of this T cell receptor beta chain was carried out in a study of T cell repertoires in cytomegalovirus infection. Study-wide context: Researchers turned to recently identified HLA-C-restricted CMV epitopes as well as well-studied HLA-B-restricted ones. CMV infection plus the matching HLA type was flagged by public TCR beta signatures. Study-wide findings and caveats: The cumulative frequency of public TCR beta families distinguished individuals who carried CMV together with the relevant HLA. It was HLA-C-restricted CMV-specific TCR beta clonotypes that dominated the response ex vivo.

Comment on this clonotype: Its cognate antigen is unknown.

TCRdb reprocessed the reads via MiXCR and lists one record per CDR3 protein. Among 400,000 to 600,000 distinct CDR3 sequences listed, more than 40% were seen once. This CDR3 contains 13 residues. With 0 bases removed from V and 3 bases from J, the gap between germline ends came to 8 bases. Germline V gene data show CDR1 as DFQATT and CDR2 as SNEGSKA (reference sequence). The V and J genes are TRBV20-1 and TRBJ2-5; no firm D call. The TCR was taken from a human donor in good health (CMV status not recorded). Some clones in this sample may be carry-over from other donors' samples. The sample consisted of cultured PBMCs, taken from culture after CMV antigen stimulation. CDR3 sequence (DNA): TGCAGTGCTAGAGAGGCCAAGAAAGAGACCCAGTACTTC. Translated, it gives CSAREAKKETQYF.